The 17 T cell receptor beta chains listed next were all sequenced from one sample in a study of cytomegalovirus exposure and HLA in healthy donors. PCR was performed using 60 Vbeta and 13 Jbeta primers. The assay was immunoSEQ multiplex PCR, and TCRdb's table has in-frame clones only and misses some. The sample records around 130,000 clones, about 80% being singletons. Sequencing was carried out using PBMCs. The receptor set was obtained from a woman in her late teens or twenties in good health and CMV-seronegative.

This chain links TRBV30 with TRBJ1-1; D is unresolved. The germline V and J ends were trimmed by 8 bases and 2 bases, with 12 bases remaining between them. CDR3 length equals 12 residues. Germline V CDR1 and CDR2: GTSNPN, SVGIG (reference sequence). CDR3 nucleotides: TGTGCCGGTTCCAGAGGAAACACTGAAGCTTTCTTT. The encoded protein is CAGSRGNTEAFF.

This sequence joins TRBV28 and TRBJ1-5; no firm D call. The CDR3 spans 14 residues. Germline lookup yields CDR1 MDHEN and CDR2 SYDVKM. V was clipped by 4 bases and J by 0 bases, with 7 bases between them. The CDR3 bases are TGTGCCAGCAGTTGGAGGTATAGCAATCAGCCCCAGCATTTT. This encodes CASSWRYSNQPQHF.

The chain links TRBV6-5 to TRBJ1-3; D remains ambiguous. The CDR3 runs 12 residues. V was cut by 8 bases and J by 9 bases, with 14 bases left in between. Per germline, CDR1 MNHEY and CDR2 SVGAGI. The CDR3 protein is CASSGPYGTIYF. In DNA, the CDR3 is TGTGCCAGCTCAGGCCCTTACGGCACCATATATTTT.

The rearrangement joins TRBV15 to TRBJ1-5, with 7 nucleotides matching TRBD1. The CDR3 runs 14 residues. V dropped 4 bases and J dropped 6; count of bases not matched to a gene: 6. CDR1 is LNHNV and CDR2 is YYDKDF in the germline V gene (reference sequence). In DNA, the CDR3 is TGTGCCACCAGCACACTGGACAGGAGTCAGCCCCAGCATTTT. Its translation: CATSTLDRSQPQHF.

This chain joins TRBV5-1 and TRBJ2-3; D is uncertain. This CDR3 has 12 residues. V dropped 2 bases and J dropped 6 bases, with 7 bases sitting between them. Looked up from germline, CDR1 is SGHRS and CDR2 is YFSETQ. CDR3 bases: TGCGCCAGCAGCTTCAATCGGGATACGCAGTATTTT. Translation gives CASSFNRDTQYF.

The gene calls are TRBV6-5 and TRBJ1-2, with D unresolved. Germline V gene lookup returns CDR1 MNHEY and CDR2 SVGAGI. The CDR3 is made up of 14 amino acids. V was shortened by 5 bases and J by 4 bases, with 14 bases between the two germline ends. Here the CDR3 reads CASSGTGKIYGYTF. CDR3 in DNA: TGTGCCAGCAGTGGCACCGGGAAGATCTATGGCTACACCTTC.

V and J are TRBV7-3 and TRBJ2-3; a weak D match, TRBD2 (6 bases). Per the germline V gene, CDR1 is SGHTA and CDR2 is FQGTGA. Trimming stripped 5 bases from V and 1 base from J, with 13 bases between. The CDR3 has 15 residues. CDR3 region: CASSRGGERTDTQYF. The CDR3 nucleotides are TGTGCCAGCAGCAGAGGCGGGGAGCGCACAGATACGCAGTATTTT.

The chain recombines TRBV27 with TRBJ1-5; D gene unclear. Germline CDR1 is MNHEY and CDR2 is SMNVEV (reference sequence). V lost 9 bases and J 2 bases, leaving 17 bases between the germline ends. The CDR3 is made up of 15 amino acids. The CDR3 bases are TGTGCCAGTTCCGACCGGGATGGGCGCAATCAGCCCCAGCATTTT. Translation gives CASSDRDGRNQPQHF.

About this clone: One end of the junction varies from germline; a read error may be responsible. The CDR3 region has the DNA TGTGCCAGTAGCCTTAGTTCCGGGACAGGGACTCGGAAGGGGCATCAGCGCCAGCATTTT. Its protein product is CASSLSSGTGTRKGHQRQHF. The rearrangement links TRBV19 to TRBJ1-5; TRBD1 matches 9 bases. The length of the CDR3 is 20 residues. CDR1 is LNHDA and CDR2 is SQIVND in the germline V gene (reference sequence). Together with reference TRBV19 and TRBJ1-5, the CDR3 gives the full variable domain: DGGITQSPKYLFRKEGQNVTLSCEQNLNHDAMYWYRQDPGQGLRLIYYSQIVNDFQKGDIAEGYSVSREKKESFPLTVTSAQKNPTAFYLCASSLSSGTGTRKGHQRQHFGDGTRLSIL.

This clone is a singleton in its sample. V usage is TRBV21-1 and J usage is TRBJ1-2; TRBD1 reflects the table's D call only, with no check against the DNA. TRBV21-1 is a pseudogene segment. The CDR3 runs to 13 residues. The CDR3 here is CASSKDPSDGYTF. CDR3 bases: TGTGCCAGCAGCAAAGACCCGTCAGATGGCTACACCTTC.

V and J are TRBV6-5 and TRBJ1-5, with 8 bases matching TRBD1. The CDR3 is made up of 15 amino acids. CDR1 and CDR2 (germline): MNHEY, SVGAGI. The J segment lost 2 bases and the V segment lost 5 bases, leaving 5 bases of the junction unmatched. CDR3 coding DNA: TGTGCCAGCAGTCGACAGGGGATCGGCAATCAGCCCCAGCATTTT. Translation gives CASSRQGIGNQPQHF.

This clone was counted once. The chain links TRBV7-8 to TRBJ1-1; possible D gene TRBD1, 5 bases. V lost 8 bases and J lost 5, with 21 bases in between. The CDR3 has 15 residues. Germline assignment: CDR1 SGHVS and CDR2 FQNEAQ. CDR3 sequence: CASSRTMEGITEAFF. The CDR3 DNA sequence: TGTGCCAGCTCCAGAACAATGGAGGGGATTACTGAAGCTTTCTTT. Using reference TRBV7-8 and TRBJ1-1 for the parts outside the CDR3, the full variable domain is GAGVSQSPRYKVAKRGQDVALRCDPISGHVSLFWYQQALGQGPEFLTYFQNEAQLDKSGLPSDRFFAERPEGSVSTLKIQRTQQEDSAVYLCASSRTMEGITEAFFGQGTRLTVV.

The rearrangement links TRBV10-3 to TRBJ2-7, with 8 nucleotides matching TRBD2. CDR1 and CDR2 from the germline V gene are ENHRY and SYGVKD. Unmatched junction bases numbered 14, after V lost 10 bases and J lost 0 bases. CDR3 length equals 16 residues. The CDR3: CASGSPKTSVSYEQYF. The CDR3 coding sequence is TGTGCCAGCGGGAGTCCGAAGACTAGCGTCTCCTACGAGCAGTACTTC.

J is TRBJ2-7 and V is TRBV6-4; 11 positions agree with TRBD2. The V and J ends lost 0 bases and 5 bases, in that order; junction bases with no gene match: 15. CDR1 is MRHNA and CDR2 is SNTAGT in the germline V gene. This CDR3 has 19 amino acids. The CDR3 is CASSDSENSGRGTADEQYF. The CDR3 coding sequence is TGTGCCAGCAGTGACTCGGAGAATAGCGGGAGGGGGACTGCTGACGAGCAGTACTTC.

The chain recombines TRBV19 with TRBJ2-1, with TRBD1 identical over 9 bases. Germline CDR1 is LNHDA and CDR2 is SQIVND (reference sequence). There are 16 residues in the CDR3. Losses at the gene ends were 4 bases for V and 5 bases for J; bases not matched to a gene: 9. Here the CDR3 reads CASSTSGQGLDNEQFF. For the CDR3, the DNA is TGTGCCAGTAGTACCTCGGGACAGGGTTTAGACAATGAGCAGTTCTTC.

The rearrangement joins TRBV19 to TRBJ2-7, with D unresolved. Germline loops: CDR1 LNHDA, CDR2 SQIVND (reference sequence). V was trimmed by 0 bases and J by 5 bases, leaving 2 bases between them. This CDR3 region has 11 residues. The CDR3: CASSIDNEQYF. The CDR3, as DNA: TGTGCCAGTAGTATAGATAACGAGCAGTACTTC. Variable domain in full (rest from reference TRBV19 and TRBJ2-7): DGGITQSPKYLFRKEGQNVTLSCEQNLNHDAMYWYRQDPGQGLRLIYYSQIVNDFQKGDIAEGYSVSREKKESFPLTVTSAQKNPTAFYLCASSIDNEQYFGPGTRLTVT.

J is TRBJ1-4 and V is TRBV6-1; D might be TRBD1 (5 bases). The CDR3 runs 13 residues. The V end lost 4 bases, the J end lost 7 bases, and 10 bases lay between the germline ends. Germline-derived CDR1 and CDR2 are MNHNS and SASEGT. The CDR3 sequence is CASSARGGEKLFF. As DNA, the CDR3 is TGTGCCAGCAGTGCCCGCGGGGGTGAAAAACTGTTTTTT.